These T cell receptor beta chains were read from a single sample in a study of T cells in Graves' hyperthyroidism and ophthalmopathy. From the multiplex PCR reads, TCRdb called clonotypes with MiXCR, one entry per CDR3 protein. The sample shows roughly 380,000 distinct CDR3 sequences, 11% to 15% of them seen only once. The sequencing input was blood. These receptors all come from a woman between 55 and 75 years old with Graves' hyperthyroidism. Each CDR3 is given with its conserved first and last residue. The D gene is left open where the match is weak. Rows may omit the clone size; those that give it use once, few, many or a size class.

clone_size,j_call,v_call,d_call,cdr3_nt,cdr3_aa
few,TRBJ2-5,TRBV29-1,NA,TGCAGCGTAACCCCTCCGGGACACCAAGAGACCCAGTACTTC,CSVTPPGHQETQYF
many,TRBJ1-1,TRBV27,NA,TGTGCCAGCAGCCCCCCTACCTGGGGGGGCCTGAGATCTGAAGCTTTCTTT,CASSPPTWGGLRSEAFF
many,TRBJ1-4,TRBV7-9,NA,TGTGCCAGCAGCTCCCCCCGGGGAGCAACTAATGAAAAACTGTTTTTT,CASSSPRGATNEKLFF
many,TRBJ1-1,TRBV7-8,NA,TGTGCCAGCAGCTCCCGGGAGGGCACTGAAGCTTTCTTT,CASSSREGTEAFF
many,TRBJ2-3,TRBV7-9,NA,TGTGCCAGCAGACTGGGAGCCCTTGGCACAGATACGCAGTATTTT,CASRLGALGTDTQYF
many,TRBJ2-7,TRBV10-2,NA,TGCGCCAGCACCATTGGGGGACCCTACGAGCAGTACTTC,CASTIGGPYEQYF
many,TRBJ1-1,TRBV12-3/TRBV12-4,NA,TGTGCCAGCAGTCCTTTGGGGGGGGCCACTGAAGCTTTCTTT,CASSPLGGATEAFF
many,TRBJ2-7,TRBV3-1,NA,TGTGCCAGCAGCCAAGGGCGCGACCCACAGTACTTC,CASSQGRDPQYF
many,TRBJ2-7,TRBV12-3/TRBV12-4,TRBD2,TGTGCCAGCAGTTTCACTAGCGCCTACGAGCAGTACTTC,CASSFTSAYEQYF
many,TRBJ2-3,TRBV10-3,TRBD2,TGTGCCATCGGATTTACCAGGACTAGCAACACAGATACGCAGTATTTT,CAIGFTRTSNTDTQYF
NA,TRBJ2-1,TRBV24-1,NA,TGTGCCACCAGTGATTCGCGACACTACGACGTCGATGAGCAGTTCTTC,CATSDSRHYDVDEQFF
many,TRBJ2-1,TRBV7-3,NA,TGTGCCAGCAGCTTACCGGGTGCAGGGAACAATGAGCAGTTCTTC,CASSLPGAGNNEQFF
many,TRBJ2-1,TRBV5-1,NA,TGCGCCAGCAGCCGCGGACAAAACTCCTACAATGAGCAGTTCTTC,CASSRGQNSYNEQFF
NA,TRBJ2-5,TRBV6-1,TRBD2,TGTGCCAGCAGCTGGACTAGCGGCCAAGAGACCCAGTACTTC,CASSWTSGQETQYF
many,TRBJ1-2,TRBV29-1,NA,TGCAGCGTTGAAGATGTTCCAGGGGTCTATGGCTACACCTTC,CSVEDVPGVYGYTF
few,TRBJ1-4,TRBV5-1,NA,TGCGCCAGCAGCTTGGACAGGGCGGCAGCTAATGAAAAACTGTTTTTT,CASSLDRAAANEKLFF
many,TRBJ2-3,TRBV28,TRBD2,TGTGCCAGCACTAGCGGGGGCACAGATACGCAGTATTTT,CASTSGGTDTQYF